This T cell receptor beta chain was captured in a study of tumor and adjacent non-tumor tissue in lung cancer. Overall study results and limits: Compared with tumor, normal lung showed significantly lower TCR diversity. In normal lung, the top 100 clones were significantly more dominant than in tumor.

The template was RNA from unsorted bulk tissue. The normal lung tissue was taken more than 3 cm from the tumor edge. Between August and November 2014, newly diagnosed, chemotherapy-naive lung cancer patients underwent thoracic surgery in China. From germline, CDR1 is LGHNA and CDR2 YNFKEQ. The CDR3 contains 10 residues. Trimming took 0 bases from V and 13 from J, leaving 6 bases between them. Three rounds of nested PCR, following a modified ARM-PCR protocol, produced the TCRbeta library. TCRdb independently ran MiXCR on the multiplex PCR reads; one entry per CDR3 protein. The top ten hold roughly 26% of the sample, which has almost 75,000 distinct CDR3 sequences, less than 75% seen once. Remarks on this clonotype: Its antigen is undetermined.

V and J are TRBV4-2 and TRBJ2-5; D gene uncertain. Sequenced: distant non-tumor lung tissue. The source of this sequence is a woman aged 45 to 65 with non-small cell lung cancer. DNA of the CDR3: TGTGCCAGCAGCCAAGAGACCTGGTACTTC. Protein: CASSQETWYF.